Listed below are T cell receptor beta chains from one sample, sequenced in a study of control samples from healthy donors and cancer patients. TCRdb's copy holds only in-frame clones and misses some; the assay was immunoSEQ multiplex PCR. The data contain about 120,000 clones, approximately 87% of them seen just once; the ten biggest clones take up 12%. Input material: blood. The receptors originated from a man aged 30-40 years in good health. CDR3s include the opening cysteine and the closing phenylalanine or tryptophan. Fields, in order: D gene, clone size, V gene, J gene, CDR3 protein, CDR3 DNA. The D gene is left open where the match is weak. Clone size is given for some rows only: seen once, a few or many times, or a class if the clone is expanded.

D gene: TRBD1
clone size: .
V gene: TRBV5-5
J gene: TRBJ1-5
CDR3 protein: CASSGGTGPNQPQHF
CDR3 DNA: TGTGCCAGCAGCGGGGGGACAGGGCCAAATCAGCCCCAGCATTTT

D gene: .
clone size: .
V gene: TRBV24-1
J gene: TRBJ1-1
CDR3 protein: CATSDNGNTEAFF
CDR3 DNA: TGTGCCACCAGTGATAACGGGAACACTGAAGCTTTCTTT

D gene: .
clone size: .
V gene: TRBV5-1
J gene: TRBJ1-1
CDR3 protein: CASSFSGFDSEAFF
CDR3 DNA: TGCGCCAGCAGCTTCTCTGGGTTTGATTCTGAAGCTTTCTTT

D gene: .
clone size: .
V gene: TRBV9
J gene: TRBJ1-2
CDR3 protein: CASKGNYGYTF
CDR3 DNA: TGTGCCAGCAAGGGGAACTATGGCTACACCTTC

D gene: .
clone size: .
V gene: TRBV5-1
J gene: TRBJ1-5
CDR3 protein: CASSLDGRGGNQPQHF
CDR3 DNA: TGCGCCAGCAGCTTGGATGGCAGGGGAGGCAATCAGCCCCAGCATTTT

D gene: .
clone size: .
V gene: TRBV10-3
J gene: TRBJ2-3
CDR3 protein: CAIRGIEDTDTQYF
CDR3 DNA: TGTGCCATCAGAGGGATCGAAGACACAGATACGCAGTATTTT

D gene: .
clone size: .
V gene: TRBV5-1
J gene: TRBJ1-3
CDR3 protein: CASSFNGDPGNTIYF
CDR3 DNA: TGCGCCAGCAGCTTTAACGGGGATCCTGGAAACACCATATATTTT

D gene: .
clone size: .
V gene: TRBV7-8
J gene: TRBJ1-6
CDR3 protein: CASSRQGPYNSPLHF
CDR3 DNA: TGTGCCAGCAGCCGTCAGGGTCCCTATAATTCACCCCTCCACTTT

D gene: .
clone size: .
V gene: TRBV29-1
J gene: TRBJ1-4
CDR3 protein: CSARVGPEKLFF
CDR3 DNA: TGCAGCGCCAGGGTAGGGCCTGAAAAACTGTTTTTT

D gene: .
clone size: once
V gene: TRBV19
J gene: TRBJ1-1
CDR3 protein: CASSIAGVMNTEAFF
CDR3 DNA: TGTGCCAGTAGTATCGCGGGTGTTATGAACACTGAAGCTTTCTTT

D gene: TRBD1
clone size: .
V gene: TRBV5-1
J gene: TRBJ2-1
CDR3 protein: CASSVFGQGKAYNEQFF
CDR3 DNA: TGCGCCAGCAGCGTTTTTGGACAGGGTAAGGCCTACAATGAGCAGTTCTTC

D gene: .
clone size: .
V gene: TRBV5-1
J gene: TRBJ2-7
CDR3 protein: CASSYEGEQYF
CDR3 DNA: TGCGCCAGCAGCTACGAGGGCGAGCAGTACTTC

D gene: .
clone size: .
V gene: TRBV9
J gene: TRBJ1-2
CDR3 protein: CASSVSGAGDGYTF
CDR3 DNA: TGTGCCAGCAGCGTAAGCGGAGCTGGGGATGGCTACACCTTC